This T cell receptor (beta chain) was sequenced during a study of cytomegalovirus exposure and HLA in healthy donors. On the study more broadly: A subsequent analysis stated that the 120 or so validation repertoires were run on the same platform as the roughly 710 first-cohort repertoires.

CDR3 size: 14 residues. The J segment lost 7 bases and the V segment lost 6 bases, leaving 10 bases of the junction unmatched. CDR1 is MGHRA and CDR2 is YSYEKL in the germline V gene. The donors were members of the validation cohort, which comprised 120 subjects and was separate from the first cohort of 666 subjects. Turning to this clone: Its specificity is unknown.

Overall study findings and caveats: The majority of TCR sequences were rare, yet some public TCRs appeared in many donors.

The method was immunoSEQ multiplex PCR; TCRdb's version includes in-frame clones alone and lacks a portion of them. The data hold roughly 56,000 clones, with 90% to 95% observed a single time. This chain connects TRBV4-1 to TRBJ1-2, with 8 bases lining up with TRBD1. The sequencing input was PBMCs. The sequence was collected from a woman between 18 and 29 years old in good health and CMV-seropositive. The CDR3 DNA sequence: TGCGCCAGCAGACCACAGGGGGAAGGCGCTGGCTACACCTTC. It encodes CASRPQGEGAGYTF.